This T cell receptor (beta chain) was profiled in a study of blood T cell repertoires in COVID-19. Sequencing was performed with immunoSEQ multiplex PCR; in TCRdb, only in-frame clones are kept and a portion is missing. The profile shows some 190,000 clones, 70% to 85% of them singletons. Germline trimming cut 2 bases from V and 4 bases from J; bases unmatched to any gene: 5. The CDR3 runs 15 residues. The germline V gene encodes CDR1 SGHTA and CDR2 FQGNSA. The material sequenced was peripheral blood. This sequence joins TRBV7-2 and TRBJ1-3; 7 bases map to TRBD1. The clonotype was recovered from a woman in her fifties or sixties with acute or convalescent COVID-19. The CDR3 DNA is TGTGCCAGCAGCTTAATTGACAGGGTCGGAAACACCATATATTTT. It codes for CASSLIDRVGNTIYF.